These T cell receptor beta chains were read from a single sample in a study of cytomegalovirus exposure and HLA in healthy donors. Data came from immunoSEQ multiplex PCR; TCRdb stores just in-frame clones and leaves some out. Of roughly 200,000 clones detected, roughly 73% appear once; the ten largest clones hold approximately 2%. Sequences were obtained from PBMCs. The receptors stem from a young woman in good health and CMV-seronegative. CDR3s include the opening cysteine and the closing phenylalanine or tryptophan. The D gene is left open where the match is weak. The size of a clone is reported for some rows only, either as once, few or many, or as a class for expanded clones.

>TRBJ2-3|TRBV9|NA|NA
TGTGCCAGCAGCGTCCGCCCGGGGTATGCAGATACGCAGTATTTT
CASSVRPGYADTQYF
>TRBJ1-1|TRBV6-1|NA|NA
TGTGCCAGCAGTGAAGATTGGGTCGGGCAGGGATTGAACACTGAAGCTTTCTTT
CASSEDWVGQGLNTEAFF
>TRBJ2-2|TRBV6-5|NA|TRBD1
TGTGCCACCCGTAATAGGGGGCGGACCGGGGAGCTGTTTTTT
CATRNRGRTGELFF
>TRBJ2-4|TRBV6-5|once|NA
TGTGCCAGCAGTTACGATGCAGCAGGGAACATTCAGTACTTC
CASSYDAAGNIQYF
>TRBJ2-3|TRBV27|NA|NA
TGTGCCAGCAGTTTGGTGGGCTCTACGCAGTATTTT
CASSLVGSTQYF
>TRBJ2-7|TRBV2|NA|TRBD2
TGTGCCAGCAGCGAACCGGGGACTAGGGTCTACGAGCAGTACTTC
CASSEPGTRVYEQYF
>TRBJ1-1|TRBV12-5|NA|NA
TGTGCTAGTGGTGATACAGGGTATGCTGAAGCTTTCTTT
CASGDTGYAEAFF
>TRBJ2-5|TRBV19|NA|TRBD1
TGTGCCAGTAGGCCCACGGACAGGGGACAAGAGACCCAGTACTTC
CASRPTDRGQETQYF
>TRBJ2-2|TRBV27|NA|TRBD2
TGTGCCAGCAGTTTATCCCCTAGCGGAAACACCGGGGAGCTGTTTTTT
CASSLSPSGNTGELFF
>TRBJ1-2|TRBV19|NA|NA
TGTGCCAGTAGTATAACAGATAGGGGCTATGGCTACACCTTC
CASSITDRGYGYTF
>TRBJ2-7|TRBV29-1|once|TRBD2
TGCAGCGGGGGGAGCGGGAGCTCTTTTGCCGAGCAGTACTTC
CSGGSGSSFAEQYF
>TRBJ2-5|TRBV6-1|NA|TRBD1
TGTGCCAGCAGCTTATGGGGACAGGGCCAAGAGACCCAGTACTTC
CASSLWGQGQETQYF
>TRBJ2-7|TRBV7-3|once|NA
TGTGCCAGCAGCCCACAGACAGGAACGGCTTCCGAGCAGTACTTC
CASSPQTGTASEQYF
>TRBJ1-1|TRBV9|NA|TRBD1
TGTGCCAGCAGCGAGACAGGGGCGGTGGGAAAAACTTTCTTT
CASSETGAVGKTFF
>TRBJ2-2|TRBV18|NA|NA
TGTGCCAGCTCAGGCCCGGGCGGGCTCGGGGAGCTGTTTTTT
CASSGPGGLGELFF
>TRBJ1-2|TRBV5-1|NA|NA
TGCGCCAGCAGTTTGGACATGCCCTATGGCTACACCTTC
CASSLDMPYGYTF
>TRBJ2-3|TRBV5-1|few|NA
TGCGCCAGCAGCCTGGGACCAGGGGCCAACACAGATACGCAGTATTTT
CASSLGPGANTDTQYF
>TRBJ2-3|TRBV19|NA|TRBD2
TGTGCCAGTAGTAAAACTAGCGGGACCACAGATACGCAGTATTTT
CASSKTSGTTDTQYF
>TRBJ2-2|TRBV19|NA|NA
TGTGCCAGTAGTATCACTTGGAGGAACACCGGGGAGCTGTTTTTT
CASSITWRNTGELFF
>TRBJ1-1|TRBV6-1|NA|NA
TGTGCCAGCACCGTACAGGGAACCCTGAACACTGAAGCTTTCTTT
CASTVQGTLNTEAFF
>TRBJ1-1|TRBV19|NA|NA
TGTGCCAGTAGTATTGGGGGCGGGACTGAAGCTTTCTTT
CASSIGGGTEAFF
>TRBJ1-3|TRBV28|few|NA
TGTGCCAGCAGCGTACCAACAGGAAACACCATATATTTT
CASSVPTGNTIYF
>TRBJ1-2|TRBV5-4|NA|NA
TGTGCCGTCTTGGGGGGGGGCTTGAACTATGGCTACACCTTC
CAVLGGGLNYGYTF
>TRBJ2-6|TRBV29-1|NA|TRBD1
TGCAGCGTAACGCCGACAGGGACGGGGGCCAACGTCCTGACTTTC
CSVTPTGTGANVLTF
>TRBJ1-6|TRBV2|NA|TRBD1
TGTGCCAGCAGTGTCCGGGACAGGGGGGAATCACCCCTCCACTTT
CASSVRDRGESPLHF
>TRBJ1-1|TRBV28|NA|NA
TGTGCCAGCGGTAAGCGAGGAGCTTTCTTT
CASGKRGAFF
>TRBJ2-3|TRBV5-1|once|TRBD2
TGCGCCAGCAGCTTGTGGACTAGCGGGGGGGCCGGCACAGATACGCAGTATTTT
CASSLWTSGGAGTDTQYF
>TRBJ1-1|TRBV5-1|NA|NA
TGCGCCAGCAGCTTTTCGACAGCCAACACTGAAGCTTTCTTT
CASSFSTANTEAFF
>TRBJ1-2|TRBV7-2|NA|NA
TGTGCCAGCAGCCCCGGGGTCGGGCAGGGGAGGGCCGGGGGCTACACCTTC
CASSPGVGQGRAGGYTF
>TRBJ1-6|TRBV18|NA|TRBD1
TGTGCCAGCTCCCCGGGACAGGGTTGGAATTCACCCCTCCACTTT
CASSPGQGWNSPLHF
>TRBJ2-7|TRBV27|NA|NA
TGTGCCAGCAGTTCGGGACTGGAGAGCTCCTACGAGCAGTACTTC
CASSSGLESSYEQYF
>TRBJ1-2|TRBV29-1|NA|NA
TGCAGCGTTGCAACAGGATTTAATGGCTACACCTTC
CSVATGFNGYTF
>TRBJ1-6|TRBV2|NA|NA
TGTGCCAGCACTGGAGGGCGGGATAATTCACCCCTCCACTTT
CASTGGRDNSPLHF
>TRBJ1-5|TRBV7-2|NA|NA
TGTGCCAGCAGCTCAACGAGGGATAGCAATCAGCCCCAGCATTTT
CASSSTRDSNQPQHF
>TRBJ1-4|TRBV19|NA|NA
TGTGCCAGTACGGCGGGTGAAAAACTGTTTTTT
CASTAGEKLFF
>TRBJ1-6|TRBV15|NA|NA
TGTGCCACCAGCCTGGCCTCGGAGACACCCCTCCACTTT
CATSLASETPLHF